The T cell receptor beta chain under discussion was sequenced for a study of CD8 T cells in Susac syndrome. Study-wide background: Clinically active disease was present in six of the sequenced Susac syndrome patients. Eight of these patients were in remission.

This clonotype was observed a handful of times. Reverse transcription of about 0.5 to 1 ug RNA was carried out with random hexamers. Using its own MiXCR run on the immunoSEQ multiplex PCR reads, TCRdb lists one record per CDR3 protein. The sample comprises about 200,000 distinct CDR3 sequences, about 91% of which are singletons, and 0.085% to 0.09% rests with the top ten. The sample consisted of CD4+ T cells from PBMCs. The sequence came from a human donor with Susac syndrome.

CDR3 in DNA: TGCGCCAGCAGTAAGGGGTGGAACACTGAAGCTTTCTTT. Amino acid sequence: CASSKGWNTEAFF. The chain joins TRBV5-1 to TRBJ1-1, with a tentative D call TRBD1 (5 bases). Germline V gene data show CDR1 as SGHRS and CDR2 as YFSETQ. V lost 5 bases and J 1 base, leaving 9 bases between the germline ends. The CDR3 extends over 13 amino acids.